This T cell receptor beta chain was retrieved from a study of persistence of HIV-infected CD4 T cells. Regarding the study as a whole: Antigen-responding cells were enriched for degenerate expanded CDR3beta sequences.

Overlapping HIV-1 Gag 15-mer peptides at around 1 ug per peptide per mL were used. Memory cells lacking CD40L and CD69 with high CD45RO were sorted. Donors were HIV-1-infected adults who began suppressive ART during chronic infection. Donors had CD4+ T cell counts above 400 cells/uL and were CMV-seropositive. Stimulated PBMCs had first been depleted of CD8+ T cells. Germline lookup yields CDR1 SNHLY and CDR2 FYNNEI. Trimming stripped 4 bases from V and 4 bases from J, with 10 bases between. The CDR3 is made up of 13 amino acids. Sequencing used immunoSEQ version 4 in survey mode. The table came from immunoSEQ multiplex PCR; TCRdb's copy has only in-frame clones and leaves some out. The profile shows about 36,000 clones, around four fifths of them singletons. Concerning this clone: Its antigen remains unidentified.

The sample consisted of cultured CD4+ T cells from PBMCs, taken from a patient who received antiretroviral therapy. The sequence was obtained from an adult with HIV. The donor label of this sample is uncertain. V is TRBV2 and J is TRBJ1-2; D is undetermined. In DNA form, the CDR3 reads TGTGCCAGCAGTGGTCAGTTCTTCTATGGCTACACCTTC. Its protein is CASSGQFFYGYTF.